These 18 T cell receptor beta chains were all obtained from the same sample, sequenced in a study of T-cell reconstitution after alpha-beta-depleted transplantation in children. TCRbeta library construction was performed incorporating unique molecular identifiers. TCRdb used MiXCR to reprocess the PCR reads, holding one entry per CDR3 protein. Of 500,000 or so distinct CDR3 sequences in the sample, 30% to 35% were seen once. The input for sequencing was PBMCs from the stem cell graft donor, taken from the stem cell graft. The source of these receptors is a human donor who donated a stem cell graft to a child with aplastic anemia.

This clonotype was counted many times. This chain uses TRBV20-1 with TRBJ2-1, with TRBD2 identical over 10 bases. From germline, CDR1 is DFQATT and CDR2 SNEGSKA (reference sequence). This CDR3 spans 15 amino acids. With V trimmed by 3 bases and J by 9 bases, 11 bases remained unmatched. CDR3 residues: CSASFPSGSIGEQFF. The CDR3 region has the DNA TGCAGTGCTAGCTTTCCTAGCGGGAGCATCGGTGAGCAGTTCTTC.

V usage is TRBV29-1 and J usage is TRBJ2-1; 11 bases agree with TRBD2. This CDR3 comprises 17 residues. Germline CDR1 is SQVTM and CDR2 is ANQGSEA. J was trimmed by 6 bases and V by 7 bases; bases with no gene match: 17. The CDR3 DNA sequence: TGCAGCGCCCCGGGGACTAGCGGTTGGGGGTATGGCAATGAGCAGTTCTTC. Amino acids: CSAPGTSGWGYGNEQFF.

This sequence joins TRBV18 and TRBJ2-3; D is uncertain. The CDR3 has 15 amino acids. V lost 0 bases, J lost 6 bases, and 13 bases lay in between. CDR1 is KGHSH and CDR2 is LQKENI in the germline V gene. CDR3 in amino acids: CASSPPGTVMDTQYF. CDR3 nucleotide sequence: TGTGCCAGCTCACCACCGGGCACCGTGATGGATACGCAGTATTTT.

The V call is TRBV20-1, the J call TRBJ2-5; D is uncertain. The V end lost 6 bases, the J end lost 5 bases, and 10 bases lay between the germline ends. Germline CDR1 DFQATT, CDR2 SNEGSKA (reference sequence). The CDR3 is 11 amino acids. DNA of the CDR3: TGCAGTGCGGCCGAAGGGGAGACCCAGTACTTC. Its translation: CSAAEGETQYF.

V and J are TRBV9 and TRBJ2-1; TRBD2 agrees at 8 bases. CDR3 length: 14 residues. J gave up 9 bases and V 3 bases, and 8 bases lay outside the gene matches. CDR1 is SGDLS, CDR2 YYNGEE, per germline. The CDR3 nucleotides are TGTGCCAGCAGCGCTAAAGGGAGCGGGGGTGAGCAGTTCTTC. Translation gives CASSAKGSGGEQFF.

This clonotype was counted a single time. The chain links TRBV19 to TRBJ1-5; D ambiguous. The CDR3 runs to 14 residues. The ends were cut back, 6 bases at V and 2 bases at J, with 11 bases in the middle. Per germline, CDR1 LNHDA and CDR2 SQIVND (reference sequence). The CDR3 region has the DNA TGTGCCAGTAGCGGGTGGATACGCAATCAGCCCCAGCATTTT. Translated: CASSGWIRNQPQHF.

This clonotype was picked up many times. The rearrangement links TRBV14 to TRBJ2-3; D may match TRBD1 or TRBD2 (5 bases each). This CDR3 has 16 residues. Deletions cut 4 bases from V and 5 bases from J, with 19 bases between. From germline, CDR1 is SGHDN and CDR2 FVKESK. CDR3 sequence reads: CASSLIGADGGDTQYF. CDR3 nucleotide sequence: TGTGCCAGCAGCCTAATAGGGGCCGATGGAGGAGATACGCAGTATTTT. The variable domain in full, with the rest retrieved from reference TRBV14 and TRBJ2-3, is EAGVTQFPSHSVIEKGQTVTLRCDPISGHDNLYWYRRVMGKEIKFLLHFVKESKQDESGMPNNRFLAERTGGTYSTLKVQPAELEDSGVYFCASSLIGADGGDTQYFGPGTRLTVL.

This chain's CDR3 is CATSRAGAGRYSGELFF. Here the CDR3 DNA reads TGTGCCACCAGCCGAGCCGGGGCGGGAAGATACAGCGGGGAGCTGTTTTTT. The chain uses TRBV15 and TRBJ2-2; possible D gene TRBD2, 6 bases. V was shortened by 5 bases and J by 7 bases, with 23 bases between the two germline ends. Germline-derived CDR1 and CDR2 are LNHNV and YYDKDF (reference sequence). The CDR3 has 17 amino acids. Full variable domain (outside the CDR3, taken from reference TRBV15 and TRBJ2-2): DAMVIQNPRYQVTQFGKPVTLSCSQTLNHNVMYWYQQKSSQAPKLLFHYYDKDFNNEADTPDNFQSRRPNTSFCFLDIRSPGLGDTAMYLCATSRAGAGRYSGELFFGEGSRLTVL.

The CDR3 region is CSVPSRSSYNEQFF. The CDR3 nucleotides read TGCAGCGTACCTAGCCGTAGCTCCTACAATGAGCAGTTCTTC. J is TRBJ2-1 and V is TRBV29-1; possible D gene TRBD2, 5 bases. The CDR3 totals 14 residues. Germline V gene lookup returns CDR1 SQVTM and CDR2 ANQGSEA. The V and J ends lost 6 bases and 0 bases respectively, with 12 bases between them.

This clonotype came up a few times. The rearrangement uses TRBV18 and TRBJ1-1; TRBD1 matches at 7 bases. The CDR3 is 14 amino acids. Germline lookup yields CDR1 KGHSH and CDR2 LQKENI. With V trimmed by 3 bases and J by 7 bases, 8 bases remained unmatched. CDR3 nucleotides: TGTGCCAGCTCACCCTCGACAGGGCCCAATGAAGCTTTCTTT. Translated: CASSPSTGPNEAFF.

The rearrangement joins TRBV14 to TRBJ2-7; D tentatively reads TRBD1 or TRBD2 (5 bases each). Per the germline V gene, CDR1 is SGHDN and CDR2 is FVKESK. This CDR3 is built from 15 residues. V was cut by 1 base and J by 0 bases, with 10 bases left in between. The DNA for the CDR3 is TGTGCCAGCAGCCAAGGGGACGGTTACTCCTACGAGCAGTACGTC. Encoded protein: CASSQGDGYSYEQYV.

V is TRBV20-1 and J is TRBJ1-5; D might be TRBD1 (6 bases). The germline CDR1 and CDR2 sequences are DFQATT and SNEGSKA (reference sequence). There are 16 residues in the CDR3. With 6 bases removed from V and 5 bases from J, the gap between germline ends came to 23 bases. The CDR3 sequence is CSAYSASSGAHQPQHF. The CDR3 DNA reads TGCAGTGCGTATTCCGCCTCCTCAGGGGCCCATCAGCCCCAGCATTTT.

This clonotype has a handful of counts. The chain carries TRBV29-1 and TRBJ1-2; D is unclear. Per the germline V gene, CDR1 is SQVTM and CDR2 is ANQGSEA. CDR3 length equals 12 residues. Trimming shortened V by 1 base and J by 5 bases, and 8 bases separated the two germline ends. CDR3 sequence (DNA): TGCAGCGTTGAAGGACACTCTTATGGCTACACCTTC. This codes for CSVEGHSYGYTF.

V usage is TRBV5-1 and J usage is TRBJ2-3; 11 bases fit TRBD2. The CDR3 consists of 18 residues. The germline V gene encodes CDR1 SGHRS and CDR2 YFSETQ. After removal of 0 bases from V and 2 bases from J, the junction contained 8 bases not matched to a gene. The DNA of the CDR3 is TGCGCCAGCAGCTTGGCCGGGACTAGCGGAGTCCTCACAGATACGCAGTATTTT. Its protein product is CASSLAGTSGVLTDTQYF.

The CDR3 spells CASRAGDTPYNEQFF. In nucleotides, the CDR3 is TGTGCCAGCAGGGCAGGGGACACTCCATACAATGAGCAGTTCTTC. The V gene is TRBV9, the J gene TRBJ2-1; possible D gene TRBD1, 6 bases. The CDR3 is 15 residues long. Per the germline V gene, CDR1 is SGDLS and CDR2 is YYNGEE. V gave up 5 bases and J gave up 4 bases, with 16 bases separating them.

V is TRBV7-9 and J is TRBJ2-2; D might be TRBD2 (6 bases). The CDR3 extends over 14 amino acids. Trimming took off 2 bases at V and 5 bases at J, with 9 bases between the two ends. Germline V gene data show CDR1 as SEHNR and CDR2 as FQNEAQ (reference sequence). CDR3 sequence reads: CASSLSLATGELFF. The CDR3 bases are TGTGCCAGCAGCTTAAGTCTAGCGACCGGGGAGCTGTTTTTT. Variable domain in full (rest from reference TRBV7-9 and TRBJ2-2): DTGVSQNPRHKITKRGQNVTFRCDPISEHNRLYWYRQTLGQGPEFLTYFQNEAQLEKSRLLSDRFSAERPKGSFSTLEIQRTEQGDSAMYLCASSLSLATGELFFGEGSRLTVL.

The V gene is TRBV6-1, the J gene TRBJ2-5; TRBD1 might be the D (6 bases). Germline V CDR1 and CDR2: MNHNS, SASEGT. The CDR3 has 15 residues. The germline V and J ends were trimmed by 6 bases and 3 bases, with 17 bases remaining between them. The CDR3 spells CASRTGGTTKETQYF. In DNA, the CDR3 is TGTGCCAGCAGAACTGGTGGGACAACCAAAGAGACCCAGTACTTC.

This clonotype was detected a few times. The genes are TRBV6-2 or TRBV6-3 and TRBJ1-1; no clear D. This CDR3 has 11 residues. Germline values: CDR1 MNHEY, CDR2 SVGEGT. Between the trimmed V and J ends, which lost 0 bases and 9 bases, there was a span of 5 bases. The CDR3 region has the DNA TGTGCCAGCAGTTACTCGTATCAAGCTTTCTTT. It yields the protein CASSYSYQAFF.